This TCR beta chain was obtained from a study of blood T cells in healthy people across ages. Overall study results and limits: The fall in TCR beta diversity per million T cells was roughly linear with age.

On this clonotype itself: Its target is unknown.

Healthy Russian Caucasian donors spanned ages about 6 to 95 years. For the second PCR, which ran for roughly 6 to 11 cycles, a sample-barcoded 5' primer and a J-beta primer mix were used. TCRdb reprocessed the 5' RACE reads with MiXCR, giving one entry per CDR3 protein. The sample records hundreds of thousands of distinct CDR3 sequences, roughly 53% being singletons. With V trimmed by 1 base and J by 8 bases, 13 bases remained unmatched. From germline, CDR1 is SEHNR and CDR2 FQNEAQ (reference sequence). This CDR3 contains 17 residues. The rearrangement joins TRBV7-9 to TRBJ1-4; 7 bases are a match to TRBD1. Source material: blood. The receptor was derived from a man between 60 and 70 years old in good health. This chain's CDR3 is CASSLGIRDSRLEKLFF. CDR3 DNA sequence: TGTGCCAGCAGCTTAGGTATCCGGGACAGTCGATTGGAAAAACTGTTTTTT.